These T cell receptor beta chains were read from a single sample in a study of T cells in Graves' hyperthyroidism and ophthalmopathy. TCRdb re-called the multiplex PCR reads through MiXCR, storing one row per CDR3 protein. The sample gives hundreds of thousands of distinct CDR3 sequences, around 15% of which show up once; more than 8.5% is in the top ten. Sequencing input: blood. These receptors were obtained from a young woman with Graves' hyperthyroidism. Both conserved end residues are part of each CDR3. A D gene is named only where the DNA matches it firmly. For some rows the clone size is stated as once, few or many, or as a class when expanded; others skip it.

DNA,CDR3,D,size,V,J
TGTGCCAGCAGCGTTCACGTGGTGTACGGGACAGGCCCTTCTTACTATGGCTACACCTTC,CASSVHVVYGTGPSYYGYTF,TRBD1,many,TRBV13,TRBJ1-2
TGTGCCAGCAGTAAAGGGCTTGCGAACACTGAAGCTTTCTTT,CASSKGLANTEAFF,.,.,TRBV12-3/TRBV12-4,TRBJ1-1
TGTGCCAGCAGATACACCGGGACAGGGACACACCAGCCCCAGCATTTT,CASRYTGTGTHQPQHF,TRBD1,many,TRBV12-3/TRBV12-4,TRBJ1-5
TGTGCCAGCAGCCAAGAAAGGGGACTCGGGGTACCCTACAATGAGCAGTTCTTC,CASSQERGLGVPYNEQFF,.,many,TRBV3-1,TRBJ2-1
TGTGCCACACGGACAAACCAAGAGACCCAGTACTTC,CATRTNQETQYF,.,few,TRBV7-9,TRBJ2-5
TGTGCCAGTACTAGACAGGCTCGGAGGGAGCAGTACTTC,CASTRQARREQYF,.,many,TRBV2,TRBJ2-7
TGTGCCAGCAGCTTCGGGCTGAATGAAAAACTGTTTTTT,CASSFGLNEKLFF,.,many,TRBV5-5,TRBJ1-4
TGTGCCAGCAGCCTCGTAGCGGGAGTTAACGAGCAGTACTTC,CASSLVAGVNEQYF,TRBD2,few,TRBV7-9,TRBJ2-7
TGTGCCAGCAAAAAGAGCTGGGACCCCTACAATGAGCAGTTCTTC,CASKKSWDPYNEQFF,.,.,TRBV2,TRBJ2-1
TGTGCCAGCAGTACGATAGCGGGAGGGCCGGACATTCAGTACTTC,CASSTIAGGPDIQYF,TRBD2,few,TRBV28,TRBJ2-4
TGCGCCAGCAGCCAAGTGGCGGGAGAAGGCTATGAGCAGTTCTTC,CASSQVAGEGYEQFF,TRBD2,.,TRBV4-3,TRBJ2-1
TGTGCCAGCAGCCTAACGACAGGATTTAATGAAAAACTGTTTTTT,CASSLTTGFNEKLFF,.,.,TRBV7-9,TRBJ1-4
TGTGCCACCAGTGACCTCAGGCAGGGGGGAGGCAATGAGCAGTTCTTC,CATSDLRQGGGNEQFF,.,few,TRBV24-1,TRBJ2-1
TGTGCCAGCAGCTTAGGGTCCGGGGGACTCTCTGGAAACACCATATATTTT,CASSLGSGGLSGNTIYF,.,few,TRBV13,TRBJ1-3
TGTGCCAGCAGTGATTCCGTCGGGCAGTTCTTC,CASSDSVGQFF,.,few,TRBV12-3/TRBV12-4,TRBJ2-1